The next 9 T cell receptor beta chains were all read from a single sample in a study of blood T cell repertoires in COVID-19. TCRdb keeps only in-frame clones here, not all; method: immunoSEQ multiplex PCR. This table holds about 15,000 clones, around 79% found once. Sample: peripheral blood. Receptors were obtained from a woman between 65 and 79 years old with active COVID-19.

V and J are TRBV23-1 and TRBJ2-7; D unclear. TRBV23-1 is designated an ORF whose function remains uncertain. V lost 0 bases to trimming and J lost 4 bases, with 16 bases between them. The CDR3 is 16 amino acids. The CDR3 sequence: CASSQSMPDGQYEQYF. The CDR3 DNA follows: TGCGCCAGCAGTCAATCAATGCCTGATGGGCAATACGAGCAGTACTTC.

This chain links TRBV28 with TRBJ2-3; TRBD1 matches at 12 bases. The CDR3 totals 19 residues. Germline CDR1 is MDHEN and CDR2 is SYDVKM. V lost 3 bases to trimming and J lost 0 bases; unmatched junction nucleotides: 10. The CDR3 region has the DNA TGTGCCAGCAGTTTTACCGGGGACAGGGGGCCTTTTAGCACAGATACGCAGTATTTT. Protein product: CASSFTGDRGPFSTDTQYF.

The chain carries TRBV13 and TRBJ2-2; 13 bases are shared with TRBD2. V dropped 1 base and J dropped 7; count of bases not matched to a gene: 6. From germline, CDR1 is PRHDT and CDR2 FYEKMQ (reference sequence). This CDR3 region has 17 residues. The CDR3 spells CASSLDRLAGGHGELFF. DNA for the CDR3: TGTGCCAGCAGCTTAGACCGACTAGCGGGAGGCCACGGGGAGCTGTTTTTT.

The chain couples TRBV12-3 or TRBV12-4 to TRBJ2-5; no clear D. Trimming shortened V by 5 bases and J by 1 base, and 5 bases separated the two germline ends. This CDR3 is built from 12 residues. The CDR3 reads CASSTTQETQYF. The DNA of the CDR3 is TGTGCCAGCAGTACTACCCAAGAGACCCAGTACTTC.

The genes are TRBV4-1 and TRBJ2-5; 10 bases map to TRBD2. Unmatched junction bases numbered 17, after V lost 0 bases and J lost 4 bases. The germline V gene has CDR1 MGHRA and CDR2 YSYEKL. CDR3 length: 20 residues. This CDR3 is CASSQEEGLAGVRGRETQYF. In DNA form, the CDR3 reads TGCGCCAGCAGCCAAGAAGAGGGGCTAGCGGGAGTCAGAGGTCGAGAGACCCAGTACTTC.

This chain connects TRBV6-5 to TRBJ2-1; 7 nucleotides align to TRBD1. V lost 8 bases, J lost 2 bases, and 6 bases stayed unmatched. There are 14 residues in the CDR3. Per the germline V gene, CDR1 is MNHEY and CDR2 is SVGAGI. The CDR3 DNA sequence: TGTGCCAGCCAAATGGGACAGCCCTACAATGAGCAGTTCTTC. Amino acids: CASQMGQPYNEQFF.

The chain recombines TRBV7-9 with TRBJ2-3; 11 bases fit TRBD2. The CDR3 contains 16 residues. CDR1 and CDR2 from the germline V gene are SEHNR and FQNEAQ (reference sequence). Unmatched junction bases numbered 5, after V lost 4 bases and J lost 2 bases. For the CDR3, the DNA is TGTGCCAGCAGCTCGCGACTAGCGGGAACCACAGATACGCAGTATTTT. Its protein product is CASSSRLAGTTDTQYF.

The chain joins TRBV7-9 to TRBJ1-4; tentative D call: TRBD1 (6 bases). CDR3 length: 15 amino acids. Germline V CDR1 and CDR2: SEHNR, FQNEAQ (reference sequence). Trimming removed 1 base from V and 5 bases from J, with 11 bases in between. The CDR3 DNA is TGTGCCAGCAGCTTAGGGACAGTCGGGAATGAAAAACTGTTTTTT. Translated: CASSLGTVGNEKLFF. The whole variable domain, remainder taken from reference TRBV7-9 and TRBJ1-4, is DTGVSQNPRHKITKRGQNVTFRCDPISEHNRLYWYRQTLGQGPEFLTYFQNEAQLEKSRLLSDRFSAERPKGSFSTLEIQRTEQGDSAMYLCASSLGTVGNEKLFFGSGTQLSVL.

V usage is TRBV27 and J usage is TRBJ1-6; the D is unclear. The CDR3 is 12 residues long. V was pared by 6 bases and J by 3 bases, with 3 bases between. Germline lookup yields CDR1 MNHEY and CDR2 SMNVEV (reference sequence). The CDR3 nucleotides are TGTGCCAGCAGACTCTATAATTCACCCCTCCACTTT. Its protein is CASRLYNSPLHF.